Following are 20 T cell receptor beta chains from one sample sequenced in a study of T-cell reconstitution after alpha-beta-depleted transplantation in children. Unique molecular identifiers were incorporated into the prepared TCRbeta library. TCRdb reprocessed the PCR reads with MiXCR, giving one entry per CDR3 protein. The sample consists of fewer than 700,000 distinct CDR3 sequences, approximately 22% of them appearing once. The sample here was PBMCs, mostly from graft donor cells, taken 360 days after TCRalphabeta/CD19-depleted stem cell transplant. The receptor set was obtained from a boy under two years old who had a stem cell transplant for acute myeloid leukemia, so the T cells may come from the graft donor.

The table lists this clonotype with a few counts. The V gene is TRBV7-9, the J gene TRBJ2-7, with a possible D match to TRBD2 (5 bases). The ends were cut back, 8 bases at V and 4 bases at J, with 6 bases in the middle. The CDR3 contains 10 residues. Germline V CDR1 and CDR2: SEHNR, FQNEAQ (reference sequence). CDR3 region: CASGGYEQYF. In nucleotides, the CDR3 is TGTGCCAGCGGAGGATACGAGCAGTACTTC. Variable domain in full (rest from reference TRBV7-9 and TRBJ2-7): DTGVSQNPRHKITKRGQNVTFRCDPISEHNRLYWYRQTLGQGPEFLTYFQNEAQLEKSRLLSDRFSAERPKGSFSTLEIQRTEQGDSAMYLCASGGYEQYFGPGTRLTVT.

This clonotype has more than one count but fewer than ten. The chain employs TRBV2 and TRBJ2-7; 7 nucleotides match TRBD1. The V segment lost 6 bases and the J segment 0 bases; nucleotides outside the gene matches: 11. This CDR3 is 16 amino acids long. The V gene's germline CDR1 is SNHLY and CDR2 FYNNEI. The CDR3 spells CASRPTSGQSSYEQYV. The DNA for the CDR3 is TGTGCCAGCAGACCTACATCGGGACAGAGCTCCTACGAGCAGTACGTC.

This sequence joins TRBV24-1 and TRBJ2-5, with D possibly matching TRBD2 (7 bases). V was cut by 3 bases and J by 2 bases, with 15 bases left in between. Germline V gene lookup returns CDR1 KGHDR and CDR2 SFDVKD. The CDR3 is 16 residues long. The CDR3 reads CATSDPRGGLQETQYF. The CDR3 DNA is TGTGCCACCAGTGATCCAAGGGGGGGCCTACAAGAGACCCAGTACTTC.

The V call is TRBV6-5, the J call TRBJ2-5; 12 bases line up with TRBD2. Germline CDR1 reads MNHEY; CDR2 reads SVGAGI. Trimming removed 0 bases from V and 2 bases from J; junction bases left unmatched: 4. The CDR3 spans 17 residues. The CDR3 protein is CASSYSRLAGGQETQYF. CDR3 nucleotide sequence: TGTGCCAGCAGTTACTCTAGGCTAGCGGGGGGGCAAGAGACCCAGTACTTC.

This clonotype was counted a few times. This sequence joins TRBV4-3 and TRBJ2-1; D remains ambiguous. The ends were cut back, 1 base at V and 6 bases at J, with 13 bases in the middle. The germline gives CDR1 LGHNA, CDR2 YSLEER. CDR3 size: 15 residues. As DNA, the CDR3 is TGCGCCAGCAGCCAAGTATTCGGGTATCGCAATGAGCAGTTCTTC. This translates into CASSQVFGYRNEQFF.

This clonotype was counted only a few times. The chain uses TRBV12-3 or TRBV12-4 and TRBJ2-5; the D is unclear. The CDR3 covers 15 residues. The ends were cut back, 3 bases at V and 8 bases at J, with 19 bases in the middle. CDR3 coding DNA: TGTGCCAGCAGTTTGGGCCCGTCCGCCCAAGGAACCCAGTACTTC. Translating gives CASSLGPSAQGTQYF.

The table lists this clonotype with many counts. The chain links TRBV6-1 to TRBJ1-2; perhaps TRBD1 as D (6 bases). This CDR3 has 15 residues. Between the trimmed V and J ends, which lost 6 bases and 8 bases, there was a span of 22 bases. In germline, CDR1 is MNHNS, CDR2 SASEGT. The CDR3 coding sequence is TGTGCCAGCAGGCTAAGACAGGCGGACGAACTGGGCTACACCTTC. Amino acid sequence: CASRLRQADELGYTF.

The chain couples TRBV11-1 to TRBJ2-6, with D perhaps TRBD1 or TRBD2 (5 bases each). This CDR3 has 18 amino acids. From germline, CDR1 is SGHAT and CDR2 FQDESV (reference sequence). With 5 bases removed from V and 1 base from J, the gap between germline ends came to 18 bases. The CDR3 DNA is TGTGCCAGCAGCCTACGTGGGCAGGGCGGGTCTGGGGCCAACGTCCTGACTTTC. It codes for CASSLRGQGGSGANVLTF.

The chain combines TRBV7-3 with TRBJ2-3; 11 positions agree with TRBD2. The germline gives CDR1 SGHTA, CDR2 FQGTGA. After removal of 5 bases from V and 2 bases from J, the junction contained 9 bases not matched to a gene. The CDR3 runs 17 residues. In DNA form, the CDR3 reads TGTGCCAGCAGCCACGGGACTAGCGGAGTTCTCACAGATACGCAGTATTTT. This codes for CASSHGTSGVLTDTQYF.

This clonotype was recorded at least ten times. The chain recombines TRBV20-1 with TRBJ2-5; 7 bases align to TRBD2. Germline V gene sequence: CDR1 DFQATT, CDR2 SNEGSKA (reference sequence). The J segment lost 1 base and the V segment lost 6 bases, leaving 14 bases of the junction unmatched. The CDR3 contains 16 residues. CDR3: CSACREIGGGQETQYF. CDR3 coding DNA: TGCAGTGCATGCAGAGAAATTGGGGGGGGCCAAGAGACCCAGTACTTC.

The chain couples TRBV7-9 to TRBJ1-3; D gene uncertain. Germline CDR1 reads SEHNR; CDR2 reads FQNEAQ (reference sequence). Trimming pared 4 bases from V and 4 bases from J, leaving 5 bases between. This CDR3 region has 12 residues. Here the CDR3 DNA reads TGTGCCAGCAGCTCACAGGGAAACACCATATATTTT. This translates into CASSSQGNTIYF.

V usage is TRBV20-1 and J usage is TRBJ2-3; the D gene could be TRBD1 or TRBD2 (5 bases each). This CDR3 comprises 17 residues. V gave up 3 bases and J gave up 1 base, with 20 bases separating them. The germline gives CDR1 DFQATT, CDR2 SNEGSKA (reference sequence). The CDR3 DNA reads TGCAGTGCTAGGCCCTCCGCGGGTAGAGGGGGCACAGATACGCAGTATTTT. Protein product: CSARPSAGRGGTDTQYF.

This clonotype was observed at least ten times. The chain has TRBV20-1 and TRBJ1-4; the D is unclear. Germline V lookup: CDR1 DFQATT, CDR2 SNEGSKA (reference sequence). This CDR3 has 12 residues. Trimming took 0 bases from V and 4 from J, leaving 3 bases between them. The CDR3 sequence: CSARDLNEKLFF. In DNA form, the CDR3 reads TGCAGTGCTAGAGACCTTAATGAAAAACTGTTTTTT.

This clonotype came up many times. This chain joins TRBV28 and TRBJ1-5; D gene ambiguous. CDR1 is MDHEN, CDR2 SYDVKM, per germline. This CDR3 spans 14 amino acids. Between the trimmed V and J ends, which lost 5 bases and 4 bases, there was a span of 12 bases. In DNA form, the CDR3 reads TGTGCCAGCAGTCCCATCCAGAGAAATCAGCCCCAGCATTTT. As protein: CASSPIQRNQPQHF.

Comments on this clonotype: This could be a read error, since a much larger clone is one nucleotide away. The V and J genes are TRBV5-5 and TRBJ2-3; D not certain. CDR1 SGHKS and CDR2 YYEKEE come from the germline V gene (reference sequence). The CDR3 loop spans 14 amino acids. The CDR3 nucleotides read TGTGCCAGCAGCTTGGACCCCGTCACAGATGCGCAGTATTTT. Protein: CASSLDPVTDAQYF. The variable domain in full, with the rest retrieved from reference TRBV5-5 and TRBJ2-3, is DAGVTQSPTHLIKTRGQQVTLRCSPISGHKSVSWYQQVLGQGPQFIFQYYEKEERGRGNFPDRFSARQFPNYSSELNVNALLLGDSALYLCASSLDPVTDAQYFGPGTRLTVL.

This clonotype came up many times. The chain uses TRBV28 and TRBJ2-1; D is perhaps TRBD1 or TRBD2 (6 bases each). With 6 bases removed from V and 10 bases from J, the gap between germline ends came to 22 bases. CDR1 and CDR2 from the germline V gene are MDHEN and SYDVKM. The CDR3 is 15 amino acids. CDR3 coding DNA: TGTGCCAGCAGGCTACTCGGGGGCTGGGGCGGGGAGCAGTTCTTC. Its protein product is CASRLLGGWGGEQFF.

Ten or more counts support this clonotype. The chain has TRBV6-5 and TRBJ1-1; unclear D gene. The CDR3 runs to 13 residues. The V end lost 0 bases, the J end lost 4 bases, and 6 bases lay between the germline ends. Germline CDR1 MNHEY, CDR2 SVGAGI. CDR3: CASSYSQFTEAFF. In DNA form, the CDR3 reads TGTGCCAGCAGTTACTCCCAATTCACTGAAGCTTTCTTT.

This clonotype has at least ten counts. The chain joins TRBV6-2 or TRBV6-3 to TRBJ2-3, with 9 bases aligning to TRBD1. Losses at the gene ends were 3 bases for V and 6 bases for J; bases not matched to a gene: 4. Germline assignment: CDR1 MNHEY and CDR2 SVGEGT. CDR3 length equals 14 residues. CDR3 sequence reads: CASSYGTGIDTQYF. CDR3 nucleotide sequence: TGTGCCAGCAGTTATGGGACAGGGATTGATACGCAGTATTTT.

This clonotype was observed many times. This sequence joins TRBV12-3 or TRBV12-4 and TRBJ2-2; D unresolved. With 6 bases removed from V and 1 base from J, the gap between germline ends came to 12 bases. CDR3 length equals 15 residues. The CDR3 protein is CASSIVDGNTGELFF. The CDR3 region has the DNA TGTGCCAGCAGCATCGTGGACGGGAACACCGGGGAGCTGTTTTTT.

This clonotype was detected a few times. This chain joins TRBV9 and TRBJ2-1; 10 bases line up with TRBD2. Germline loops: CDR1 SGDLS, CDR2 YYNGEE. The length of the CDR3 is 16 residues. V lost 4 bases, J lost 8 bases, and 12 bases stayed unmatched. The CDR3 DNA is TGTGCCAGCAGCCGGACTAGCGGAGGTCCTAGGGATGAGCAGTTCTTC. Translated, it gives CASSRTSGGPRDEQFF.